Given below is one TCR beta chain in context. Its matching antigen is unknown. Treatment indicated: approximately 10-day PBMC culture with coronavirus spike peptide pools or control peptides (ViraFEST assay). The sample originates from a study of vaccination and CD4 T cells after COVID-19. Study-wide background: Subjects got two shots of BNT162b2 or mRNA-1273 vaccine.

Sequence data for DNA of cultured CD4+ T cells were generated by the Oncomine TCR Beta short-read assay. Each CDR3 protein is one row after TCRdb ran MiXCR on the PCR reads. Of 9,000 to 10,000 distinct CDR3 sequences listed, approximately 67% are singletons. CDR3 length: 12 residues. In germline, CDR1 is GTSNPN, CDR2 SVGIG (reference sequence). Between the trimmed V and J ends, which lost 0 bases and 8 bases, there was a span of 8 bases. The sample was CD4+ T cells from blood, cultured in vitro, taken before SARS-CoV-2 vaccination. The chain uses TRBV30 and TRBJ2-1; no clear D gene. This clonotype originated in a human donor who had recovered from COVID-19. Here the CDR3 reads CAWSVVGDEQFF. CDR3 DNA sequence: TGTGCCTGGAGTGTTGTAGGTGATGAGCAGTTCTTC.